This T cell receptor (beta chain) appears in the sequencing data of a study of shared clonotypes between healthy human individuals. At the level of the study: Aged 18 to 49, the donors were a couple of women and a few men. The study's findings and limits: The study generally estimated greater richness for naive than memory subsets. Clonotypes which were not shared had lower generation probabilities than clonotypes that all four donors shared.

To note about this clone: Its antigen remains unidentified.

Naive CD8 cells, CD45RO-negative and positively selected for CCR7, excluded terminally differentiated effector memory CD45RA+ cells. The study drew all its donors from Caucasian adults living in Nashville, Tennessee. This CDR3 has 16 residues. Germline V gene data show CDR1 as SGHTA and CDR2 as FQGNSA. The ends were cut back, 4 bases at V and 7 bases at J, with 23 bases in the middle. The method was immunoSEQ multiplex PCR; TCRdb's version includes in-frame clones alone and lacks a portion of them. The sample yields a few million clones, approximately 92% seen once. The sequence came from a man between 18 and 29 years old in good health. Some clones in this sample may be carry-over from other donors' samples. The chain is built from TRBV7-2 and TRBJ2-7, with D perhaps assigned TRBD1 or TRBD2 (6 bases each). Sequencing used naive CD8+ T cells from PBMCs. CDR3 amino acids: CASSSDEPGAFGEQYF. CDR3 coding DNA: TGTGCCAGCAGCTCAGATGAACCGGGGGCTTTTGGGGAGCAGTACTTC.